These 32 T cell receptor beta chains originate from one sample sequenced in a study of vaccination and CD4 T cells after COVID-19. What these receptors recognize is not known. Cultured CD4+ T-cell DNA underwent Oncomine TCR Beta short-read sequencing. One entry per CDR3 protein results from TCRdb running MiXCR on the PCR reads. The sample lists fewer than 15,000 distinct CDR3 sequences, around 45% seen once, with around 24% in the top ten. Noted treatment: roughly 10-day PBMC culture with coronavirus spike peptide pools or control peptides (ViraFEST assay). Sequencing was performed on cultured CD4+ T cells from blood, taken after SARS-CoV-2 vaccination. The receptors come from a human donor with COVID-19.

The V call is TRBV20-1, the J call TRBJ1-6; TRBD1 agrees at 7 bases. The germline V gene has CDR1 DFQATT and CDR2 SNEGSKA (reference sequence). There are 15 residues in the CDR3. J gave up 9 bases and V 3 bases, and 11 bases lay outside the gene matches. The CDR3 region is CSASPAAGGISPLHF. As DNA, the CDR3 is TGCAGTGCTAGTCCCGCCGCAGGGGGTATTTCACCCCTCCACTTT.

The chain links TRBV7-9 to TRBJ2-2; 8 bases agree with TRBD1. Germline V gene sequence: CDR1 SEHNR, CDR2 FQNEAQ (reference sequence). With V trimmed by 1 base and J by 5 bases, 3 bases remained unmatched. CDR3 length: 15 amino acids. The CDR3 sequence is CASSLGQGATGELFF. The CDR3 DNA is TGTGCCAGCAGCTTAGGGCAGGGGGCAACCGGGGAGCTGTTTTTT.

J is TRBJ2-5 and V is TRBV6-1, with 7 bases identical to TRBD2. The CDR3 is 15 residues long. Germline V gene lookup returns CDR1 MNHNS and CDR2 SASEGT. Trimming took 1 base from V and 2 from J; bases not matched to a gene: 4. DNA of the CDR3: TGTGCCAGCAGTGAAGGCCGGCGGGGGCAAGAGACCCAGTACTTC. It is translated as CASSEGRRGQETQYF.

This chain links TRBV4-3 with TRBJ1-2; 8 bases are a match to TRBD1. CDR3 length: 15 residues. Germline CDR1 LGHNA, CDR2 YSLEER. J was trimmed by 3 bases and V by 3 bases; bases with no gene match: 6. CDR3 bases: TGCGCCAGCAGCCAGGCCGACAGGGGTGACTATGGCTACACCTTC. This sequence encodes CASSQADRGDYGYTF.

This clonotype occurred once. The J gene is TRBJ2-1, the V gene TRBV28, with TRBD2 matching 7 bases. The CDR3 runs to 14 residues. Trimming cost V 2 bases and J 7 bases; bases outside gene matches: 5. The germline V gene has CDR1 MDHEN and CDR2 SYDVKM. This CDR3 reads CASSLSGAQNEQFF. The CDR3 region has the DNA TGTGCCAGCAGTTTAAGCGGGGCGCAAAATGAGCAGTTCTTC.

This clonotype was counted once. CDR3 sequence reads: CSVRQVGETQYF. In DNA, the CDR3 is TGCAGCGTACGACAGGTGGGGGAGACCCAGTACTTC. The chain couples TRBV29-1 to TRBJ2-5, with D perhaps matching TRBD1 (6 bases). Germline CDR1 is SQVTM and CDR2 is ANQGSEA. This CDR3 comprises 12 residues. V was trimmed by 6 bases and J by 5 bases, leaving 13 bases between them.

V is TRBV6-2 or TRBV6-3 and J is TRBJ1-5, with TRBD1 matching 8 bases. Germline V gene lookup returns CDR1 MNHEY and CDR2 SVGEGT. With V trimmed by 2 bases and J by 7 bases, 13 bases remained unmatched. The length of the CDR3 is 17 residues. The CDR3 reads CASSYSRGKDRGQPQHF. Written as DNA, the CDR3 is TGTGCCAGCAGTTACAGTCGCGGAAAAGACAGGGGACAGCCCCAGCATTTT.

This clonotype was observed a handful of times. The chain links TRBV20-1 to TRBJ1-6; weak D call: TRBD1 (5 bases). Germline values: CDR1 DFQATT, CDR2 SNEGSKA (reference sequence). This CDR3 contains 15 residues. V gave up 3 bases and J gave up 8 bases, with 17 bases separating them. CDR3 DNA: TGCAGTGCTAGCCGGGGCGCTATATCCGATTCACCCCTCCACTTT. Translation: CSASRGAISDSPLHF.

The chain links TRBV10-3 to TRBJ1-1, with TRBD1 as a possible D gene (6 bases). Between the trimmed V and J ends, which lost 7 bases and 5 bases, there was a span of 14 bases. Germline CDR1 reads ENHRY; CDR2 reads SYGVKD. There are 13 residues in the CDR3. CDR3 loop: CAITTGTGTEAFF. CDR3 in DNA: TGTGCCATCACCACAGGGACTGGAACTGAAGCTTTCTTT.

This chain links TRBV30 with TRBJ1-1, with a tentative D call TRBD1 (6 bases). CDR1 is GTSNPN, CDR2 SVGIG, per germline (reference sequence). The CDR3 has 14 residues. The V gene lost 4 bases and the J gene lost 0 bases, with 12 bases spanning the gap. CDR3 sequence reads: CAWKGDIVNTEAFF. The CDR3 DNA reads as TGTGCCTGGAAAGGGGACATCGTGAACACTGAAGCTTTCTTT.

J is TRBJ2-6 and V is TRBV14, with D possibly matching TRBD1 (5 bases). V gave up 0 bases and J gave up 0 bases, with 15 bases separating them. This CDR3 contains 19 residues. Germline V gene lookup returns CDR1 SGHDN and CDR2 FVKESK. CDR3 in DNA: TGTGCCAGCAGCCAAGAGGAAGACAGCCCCCTCTCTGGGGCCAACGTCCTGACTTTC. This gives the protein CASSQEEDSPLSGANVLTF.

J is TRBJ2-2 and V is TRBV24-1; perhaps D is TRBD1 or TRBD2 (6 bases each). CDR1 and CDR2 (germline): KGHDR, SFDVKD. The V end was cut by 4 bases, the J end by 7 bases, with 12 bases between. This CDR3 region has 14 residues. The CDR3: CATSDGGKGGELFF. The CDR3 nucleotides are TGTGCCACCAGTGACGGGGGCAAGGGCGGGGAGCTGTTTTTT.

The sample holds a few counts of this clonotype. The chain uses TRBV10-3 and TRBJ1-3; weak D call: TRBD1 (5 bases). Trimming left V 11 bases short and J 6 bases short, with 17 bases between. Germline V gene data show CDR1 as ENHRY and CDR2 as SYGVKD. The CDR3 totals 13 residues. The CDR3 sequence is CALRPGRENTIYF. For the CDR3, the DNA is TGTGCCCTACGGCCAGGGCGAGAAAACACCATATATTTT.

The gene calls are TRBV5-8 and TRBJ2-5; either TRBD1 or TRBD2 may supply D (5 bases each). The length of the CDR3 is 15 residues. CDR1 and CDR2 from the germline V gene are SGHTS and YDEGEE. Trimming took 4 bases from V and 0 from J, leaving 13 bases between them. The CDR3 is CASSPGTGNQETQYF. CDR3 sequence (DNA): TGTGCCAGCAGCCCTGGGACGGGAAACCAAGAGACCCAGTACTTC.

This clonotype was detected only a few times. The chain joins TRBV28 to TRBJ1-2, with 8 bases that match TRBD1. The CDR3 has 11 amino acids. After removal of 4 bases from V and 8 bases from J, the junction contained 0 bases not matched to a gene. Per the germline V gene, CDR1 is MDHEN and CDR2 is SYDVKM. CDR3 sequence (DNA): TGTGCCAGCAGTTCAGGGGGCGGCTACACCTTC. Translating it yields CASSSGGGYTF.

The J gene is TRBJ2-7, the V gene TRBV11-1; 9 bases are a match to TRBD1. The CDR3 totals 13 residues. Germline loops: CDR1 SGHAT, CDR2 FQDESV (reference sequence). Trimming took 4 bases from V and 12 from J; bases not matched to a gene: 10. Here the CDR3 DNA reads TGTGCCAGCAGCTCTACCGGGACAGGGAATTTGTACTTC. Its translation is CASSSTGTGNLYF. Combining the CDR3 with reference TRBV11-1 and TRBJ2-7 gives the whole variable domain EAEVAQSPRYKITEKSQAVAFWCDPISGHATLYWYRQILGQGPELLVQFQDESVVDDSQLPKDRFSAERLKGVDSTLKIQPAELGDSAMYLCASSSTGTGNLYFGPGTRLTVT.

The chain combines TRBV10-3 with TRBJ2-3; weak D call: TRBD2 (5 bases). The CDR3 is made up of 13 amino acids. Trimming took 8 bases from V and 2 from J, leaving 11 bases between them. CDR1 and CDR2 (germline): ENHRY, SYGVKD. In nucleotides, the CDR3 is TGTGCCATCTGCCGGGGTATCACAGATACGCAGTATTTT. It codes for CAICRGITDTQYF.

As DNA, the CDR3 is TGTGCCAGCAGTTACTCTTTAGCGGGGGGGTTCGGGGAGCTGTTTTTT. Translating it yields CASSYSLAGGFGELFF. The gene calls are TRBV6-5 and TRBJ2-2; TRBD2 matches 11 bases. The CDR3 has 16 amino acids. V lost 0 bases, J lost 7 bases, and 4 bases stayed unmatched. Germline V CDR1 and CDR2: MNHEY, SVGAGI.

The J gene is TRBJ2-7, the V gene TRBV20-1; the match to TRBD1 covers 7 bases. Unmatched junction bases numbered 5, after V lost 6 bases and J lost 3 bases. Germline V lookup: CDR1 DFQATT, CDR2 SNEGSKA (reference sequence). This CDR3 has 12 residues. The CDR3 protein is CSADRDRYEQYF. The CDR3 coding sequence is TGCAGTGCCGACAGGGACCGCTACGAGCAGTACTTC.

This clonotype came up a few times. The chain couples TRBV7-3 to TRBJ2-2, with 10 positions matching TRBD2. This CDR3 has 16 amino acids. Germline V gene data show CDR1 as SGHTA and CDR2 as FQGTGA. Germline trimming cut 4 bases from V and 7 bases from J; bases unmatched to any gene: 9. This chain's CDR3 is CASSSSGGPSVGELFF. The CDR3 coding sequence is TGTGCCAGCAGCTCTAGCGGGGGACCTTCTGTCGGGGAGCTGTTTTTT.

This chain uses TRBV24-1 with TRBJ1-1; no reliable D call. With 7 bases removed from V and 10 bases from J, the gap between germline ends came to 9 bases. The germline CDR1 and CDR2 sequences are KGHDR and SFDVKD. This CDR3 comprises 10 residues. In DNA, the CDR3 is TGTGCCACCAGGGGAATTGGAGCTTTCTTT. This encodes CATRGIGAFF.

This chain links TRBV10-3 with TRBJ2-1; D ambiguous. Germline loops: CDR1 ENHRY, CDR2 SYGVKD. The ends were cut back, 4 bases at V and 6 bases at J, with 4 bases in the middle. The CDR3 consists of 11 residues. The CDR3 DNA follows: TGTGCCATCAGTGCGGGCAATGAGCAGTTCTTC. Protein: CAISAGNEQFF.

J is TRBJ2-7 and V is TRBV6-1; tentatively, D is TRBD2 (5 bases). CDR1 is MNHNS and CDR2 is SASEGT in the germline V gene. CDR3 size: 15 residues. Trimming left V 6 bases short and J 1 base short, with 16 bases between. The CDR3 loop is CASRRSGDRSYEQYF. CDR3 bases: TGTGCCAGCAGACGCTCCGGGGATCGGTCCTACGAGCAGTACTTC.

The chain is built from TRBV20-1 and TRBJ1-1, with 8 nucleotides matching TRBD1. Germline assignment: CDR1 DFQATT and CDR2 SNEGSKA (reference sequence). The length of the CDR3 is 15 residues. J was trimmed by 6 bases and V by 1 base; bases with no gene match: 10. The CDR3 loop is CSARVPGQGTAEAFF. CDR3 DNA sequence: TGCAGTGCTAGAGTCCCAGGACAGGGAACCGCTGAAGCTTTCTTT.

This clonotype was seen a few times. The V call is TRBV20-1, the J call TRBJ2-7, with a tentative D call TRBD2 (6 bases). The length of the CDR3 is 12 residues. V lost 3 bases to trimming and J lost 5 bases, with 11 bases between them. Germline-derived CDR1 and CDR2 are DFQATT and SNEGSKA (reference sequence). The CDR3 loop reads CSASDGSDEQYF. The CDR3 DNA reads TGCAGTGCTAGTGACGGGAGCGACGAGCAGTACTTC.

Details on this clonotype: One end of the junction does not line up with germline, which may come from a read error. The chain joins TRBV15 to TRBJ2-2; possibly TRBD1 or TRBD2 for D (5 bases each). The CDR3 sequence is 12 residues long. Looked up from germline, CDR1 is LNHNV and CDR2 is YYDKDF (reference sequence). CDR3 loop: CATSRETVQLFF. Written as DNA, the CDR3 is TGTGCCACTAGCAGGGAGACGGTTCAGCTGTTTTTT.

The rearrangement joins TRBV7-2 to TRBJ1-6; 7 nucleotides line up with TRBD1. Germline trimming cut 1 base from V and 6 bases from J; bases unmatched to any gene: 3. The V gene's germline CDR1 is SGHTA and CDR2 FQGNSA. The CDR3 loop spans 15 amino acids. DNA of the CDR3: TGTGCCAGCAGCTTAGGGGACAGACTTAATTCACCCCTCCACTTT. This encodes CASSLGDRLNSPLHF.

V usage is TRBV5-4 and J usage is TRBJ1-2; no definite D call. Trimming removed 0 bases at V and 8 bases at J, with 17 bases between. CDR1 and CDR2 (germline): SGHNT, YYREEE (reference sequence). The CDR3 consists of 15 residues. CDR3 sequence reads: CASSLDRGSEGGYTF. CDR3 nucleotides: TGTGCCAGCAGCTTGGATCGGGGAAGTGAGGGCGGCTACACCTTC.

This clonotype occurred a few times. This sequence joins TRBV7-2 and TRBJ1-5; possible D gene TRBD1, 6 bases. CDR3 length: 14 amino acids. With 4 bases removed from V and 4 bases from J, the gap between germline ends came to 11 bases. Germline lookup yields CDR1 SGHTA and CDR2 FQGNSA. The CDR3, as DNA: TGTGCCAGCAGCTCCCGACAGGTGAATCAGCCCCAGCATTTT. Encoded protein: CASSSRQVNQPQHF. The complete variable domain, with remaining parts taken from reference TRBV7-2 and TRBJ1-5, reads GAGVSQSPSNKVTEKGKDVELRCDPISGHTALYWYRQSLGQGLEFLIYFQGNSAPDKSGLPSDRFSAERTGGSVSTLTIQRTQQEDSAVYLCASSSRQVNQPQHFGDGTRLSIL.

CDR3 DNA sequence: TGTGCCAGCAGCTCAACCGGGACTAGCGTCGATGAGCAGTTCTTC. This codes for CASSSTGTSVDEQFF. This rearrangement joins TRBV11-3 to TRBJ2-1; the match to TRBD2 covers 10 bases. Germline-derived CDR1 and CDR2 are SGHNT and YENEEA. The V segment lost 4 bases and the J segment 8 bases; nucleotides outside the gene matches: 8. The CDR3 covers 15 residues.

The rearrangement joins TRBV27 to TRBJ2-7, with D perhaps being TRBD1 or TRBD2 (5 bases each). CDR1 is MNHEY and CDR2 is SMNVEV in the germline V gene (reference sequence). Trimming took 2 bases from V and 5 from J, leaving 10 bases between them. CDR3 length: 13 residues. In nucleotides, the CDR3 is TGTGCCAGCAGTTTAGGGGGTTGGAACGAGCAGTACTTC. Protein: CASSLGGWNEQYF.

V is TRBV12-3 or TRBV12-4 and J is TRBJ1-5; 9 bases are a match to TRBD1. The CDR3 contains 16 residues. The junction had 11 bases not matched to a gene; V was cut back by 5 bases and J by 6 bases. This CDR3 is CASSPGTGKRSQPQHF. The DNA for the CDR3 is TGTGCCAGCAGTCCAGGGACAGGGAAGAGGAGTCAGCCCCAGCATTTT.